The 20 T cell receptor beta chains given below trace back to one sample, sequenced in a study of identical twins. TCRdb analysed the 5' RACE reads with MiXCR anew, one entry per CDR3 protein. The data hold 690,000 or so distinct CDR3 sequences, with 8% to 9% observed a single time. The same data also went into a second study, on yellow fever vaccine responses in identical twins.

The source material was PBMCs. The receptors stem from a young woman in good health.

The rearrangement links TRBV7-2 to TRBJ2-1; perhaps TRBD2 as D (6 bases). This CDR3 spans 16 amino acids. CDR1 is SGHTA, CDR2 FQGNSA, per germline. The V and J ends lost 5 bases and 0 bases respectively, with 14 bases between them. CDR3 nucleotide sequence: TGTGCCAGCAGCCGGAGGAGGGGTAGCTCCTACAATGAGCAGTTCTTC. This codes for CASSRRRGSSYNEQFF. The complete variable domain, with remaining parts taken from reference TRBV7-2 and TRBJ2-1, reads GAGVSQSPSNKVTEKGKDVELRCDPISGHTALYWYRQSLGQGLEFLIYFQGNSAPDKSGLPSDRFSAERTGGSVSTLTIQRTQQEDSAVYLCASSRRRGSSYNEQFFGPGTRLTVL.

V is TRBV6-1 and J is TRBJ2-2; 8 bases fit TRBD1. The trim removed 6 bases at V and 2 bases at J, leaving 8 bases unmatched. CDR3 length equals 16 residues. Germline values: CDR1 MNHNS, CDR2 SASEGT. The CDR3 loop reads CASRRTGQKNTGELFF. The CDR3 DNA sequence: TGTGCCAGCAGAAGGACAGGGCAGAAAAACACCGGGGAGCTGTTTTTT.

This clonotype was counted ten times or more. The CDR3 loop reads CASSMTDGYGYTF. Written as DNA, the CDR3 is TGTGCCAGCAGTATGACAGACGGTTATGGCTACACCTTC. The V and J genes are TRBV7-2 and TRBJ1-2, with a weak D call TRBD1 (5 bases). The CDR3 spans 13 residues. Looked up from germline, CDR1 is SGHTA and CDR2 is FQGNSA. V lost 6 bases and J lost 5, with 13 bases in between. The whole variable domain, filled in from reference TRBV7-2 and TRBJ1-2, reads GAGVSQSPSNKVTEKGKDVELRCDPISGHTALYWYRQSLGQGLEFLIYFQGNSAPDKSGLPSDRFSAERTGGSVSTLTIQRTQQEDSAVYLCASSMTDGYGYTFGSGTRLTVV.

The J gene is TRBJ2-1, the V gene TRBV20-1; a weak D match, TRBD1 (5 bases). CDR3 length: 15 residues. The germline CDR1 and CDR2 sequences are DFQATT and SNEGSKA (reference sequence). V was shortened by 6 bases and J by 7 bases, with 22 bases between the two germline ends. CDR3 sequence: CSADRGLTPGNEQFF. The DNA for the CDR3 is TGCAGTGCAGATAGGGGTCTCACCCCTGGGAATGAGCAGTTCTTC.

The chain links TRBV5-1 to TRBJ1-1, with TRBD1 identical over 11 bases. The CDR3 covers 17 residues. V was pared by 5 bases and J by 3 bases, with 12 bases of the junction left unmatched. From germline, CDR1 is SGHRS and CDR2 YFSETQ. The CDR3 nucleotides are TGCGCCAGCAGGCCCGGACAGGGGGCTGGAGGTTACACTGAAGCTTTCTTT. This translates into CASRPGQGAGGYTEAFF.

This clonotype was detected a few times. The chain recombines TRBV7-6 with TRBJ2-1; D is unresolved. The germline V gene has CDR1 SGHVS and CDR2 FNYEAQ. The CDR3 has 14 amino acids. V was cut by 1 base and J by 8 bases, with 12 bases left in between. The CDR3 region is CASSLGPGPYEQFF. The CDR3 DNA sequence: TGTGCCAGCAGCTTAGGCCCCGGTCCCTATGAGCAGTTCTTC.

This chain uses TRBV11-2 with TRBJ2-2, with D maybe TRBD2 (5 bases). The CDR3 is made up of 14 amino acids. Trimming removed 5 bases at V and 6 bases at J, with 13 bases between. Per the germline V gene, CDR1 is SGHAT and CDR2 is FQNNGV. CDR3 sequence reads: CASSRPGESGELFF. The CDR3 DNA follows: TGTGCCAGCAGCCGCCCCGGGGAGTCCGGGGAGCTGTTTTTT.

The V call is TRBV18, the J call TRBJ2-1; TRBD2 matches 7 bases. V dropped 3 bases and J dropped 6; count of bases not matched to a gene: 5. The germline V gene encodes CDR1 KGHSH and CDR2 LQKENI. CDR3 length equals 14 residues. CDR3 nucleotide sequence: TGTGCCAGCTCACCTATAGCGGGCGGCAATGAGCAGTTCTTC. This gives the protein CASSPIAGGNEQFF.

The chain is built from TRBV6-5 and TRBJ1-2; D is ambiguous. Trimming took 2 bases from V and 3 from J, leaving 10 bases between them. Per the germline V gene, CDR1 is MNHEY and CDR2 is SVGAGI. The CDR3 loop spans 14 amino acids. CDR3 sequence: CASSYRGYHYGYTF. CDR3 DNA sequence: TGTGCCAGCAGTTACCGAGGGTACCACTATGGCTACACCTTC.

This clonotype was counted many times. CDR3 DNA sequence: TGTGCCAGCAGTTACACCGGCGGACAGGGGGTAACTGAAGCTTTCTTT. It specifies CASSYTGGQGVTEAFF. V gene TRBV6-5 combines with J gene TRBJ1-1, with 10 bases aligning to TRBD1. Germline trimming cut 2 bases from V and 5 bases from J; bases unmatched to any gene: 8. CDR1 is MNHEY, CDR2 SVGAGI, per germline. The CDR3 runs 16 residues.

This clonotype was seen a few times. The chain uses TRBV29-1 and TRBJ2-5; 8 bases map to TRBD2. The J segment lost 4 bases and the V segment lost 8 bases, leaving 9 bases of the junction unmatched. Germline CDR1 SQVTM, CDR2 ANQGSEA. The CDR3 runs to 13 residues. CDR3 loop: CSSRGGAIETQYF. The CDR3 nucleotides read TGCAGCTCCCGGGGGGGGGCTATAGAGACCCAGTACTTC. The entire variable domain, with the rest obtained from reference TRBV29-1 and TRBJ2-5, is as follows: SAVISQKPSRDICQRGTSLTIQCQVDSQVTMMFWYRQQPGQSLTLIATANQGSEATYESGFVIDKFPISRPNLTFSTLTVSNMSPEDSSIYLCSSRGGAIETQYFGPGTRLLVL.

This clonotype was counted only a few times. The chain is built from TRBV5-5 and TRBJ2-5; D is perhaps TRBD1 or TRBD2 (5 bases each). The CDR3 loop spans 14 amino acids. Trimming left V 3 bases short and J 5 bases short, with 14 bases between. CDR1 is SGHKS and CDR2 is YYEKEE in the germline V gene (reference sequence). The CDR3 is CASSWDPTAETQYF. DNA for the CDR3: TGTGCCAGCAGCTGGGACCCCACGGCGGAGACCCAGTACTTC.

The chain links TRBV6-5 to TRBJ2-3; the match to TRBD2 covers 8 bases. Germline values: CDR1 MNHEY, CDR2 SVGAGI. CDR3 length equals 19 residues. The ends lost 3 bases at V and 0 bases at J; junction bases unmatched: 14. The CDR3 sequence is CASSYVSLADTTSTDTQYF. CDR3 bases: TGTGCCAGCAGTTATGTGTCACTAGCGGACACCACTAGCACAGATACGCAGTATTTT.

This clonotype has more than one count but fewer than ten. The chain employs TRBV28 and TRBJ2-1; the D call may be TRBD1 or TRBD2 (5 bases each). The CDR3 has 16 residues. The ends were cut back, 8 bases at V and 7 bases at J, with 24 bases in the middle. Germline V gives CDR1 MDHEN, CDR2 SYDVKM. CDR3 coding DNA: TGTGCCAGCGATAGGGGTGGGACCAAACCACAAAATGAGCAGTTCTTC. Amino acid sequence: CASDRGGTKPQNEQFF.

Comments on this clonotype: A read error may produce the germline difference seen at one junction end. The chain couples TRBV20-1 to TRBJ2-3; 11 bases map to TRBD2. The CDR3 sequence is 17 residues long. The V gene's germline CDR1 is DFQATT and CDR2 SNEGSKA (reference sequence). In DNA form, the CDR3 reads TGCAGTGCTAGTCCTTGGGGGACTAGCGGAGACACAGATATGCAGTATTTT. Translated, it gives CSASPWGTSGDTDMQYF.

The chain has TRBV20-1 and TRBJ2-7; the D gene is possibly TRBD1 (5 bases). The length of the CDR3 is 14 residues. Germline V gives CDR1 DFQATT, CDR2 SNEGSKA (reference sequence). Trimming stripped 6 bases from V and 3 bases from J, with 18 bases between. CDR3 amino acids: CSAPGQYDHYEQYF. The DNA of the CDR3 is TGCAGTGCCCCAGGACAATATGACCACTACGAGCAGTACTTC.

This clonotype was observed many times. The chain combines TRBV29-1 with TRBJ2-7; D uncertain. The ends were cut back, 3 bases at V and 1 base at J, with 7 bases in the middle. The germline CDR1 and CDR2 sequences are SQVTM and ANQGSEA. CDR3 length: 12 amino acids. CDR3 DNA: TGCAGCGTTGAGGGTCAATCCTACGAGCAGTACTTC. Translated: CSVEGQSYEQYF.

This clonotype appeared many times. This chain connects TRBV6-2 or TRBV6-3 to TRBJ2-5; a weak D match, TRBD1 (5 bases). CDR3 length: 14 amino acids. Per the germline V gene, CDR1 is MNHEY and CDR2 is SVGEGT. V was cut by 6 bases and J by 4 bases, with 15 bases left in between. This CDR3 is CASSRGNQGETQYF. In nucleotides, the CDR3 is TGTGCCAGCAGCCGTGGCAACCAGGGAGAGACCCAGTACTTC.

There are a few counts of this clonotype. This chain uses TRBV28 with TRBJ2-7, with D unclear. Germline V gives CDR1 MDHEN, CDR2 SYDVKM. Trimming removed 5 bases from V and 6 bases from J, with 17 bases in between. This CDR3 is 14 amino acids long. CDR3 nucleotides: TGTGCCAGCAGTCAGTCCAGTACCTTGGGCGAGCAGTACTTC. It specifies CASSQSSTLGEQYF.

The chain uses TRBV7-2 and TRBJ1-4, with D unclear. CDR1 SGHTA and CDR2 FQGNSA come from the germline V gene. The germline V and J ends were trimmed by 5 bases and 5 bases, with 9 bases remaining between them. This CDR3 is 13 amino acids long. DNA of the CDR3: TGTGCCAGCAGCCCGCGGACGAATGAAAAACTGTTTTTT. The encoded protein is CASSPRTNEKLFF.